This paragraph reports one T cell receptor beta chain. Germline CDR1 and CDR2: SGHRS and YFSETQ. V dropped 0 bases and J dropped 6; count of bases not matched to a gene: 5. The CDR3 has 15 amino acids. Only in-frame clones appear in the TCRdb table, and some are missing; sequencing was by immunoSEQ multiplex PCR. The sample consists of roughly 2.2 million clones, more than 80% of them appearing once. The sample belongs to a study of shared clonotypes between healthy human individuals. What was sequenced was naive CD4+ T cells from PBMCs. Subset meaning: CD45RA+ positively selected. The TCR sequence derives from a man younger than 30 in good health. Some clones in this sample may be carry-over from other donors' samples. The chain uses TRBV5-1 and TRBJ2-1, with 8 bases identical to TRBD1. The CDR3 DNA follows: TGCGCCAGCAGCTTGGCCCCAGGGGGCGGCAATGAGCAGTTCTTC. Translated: CASSLAPGGGNEQFF.